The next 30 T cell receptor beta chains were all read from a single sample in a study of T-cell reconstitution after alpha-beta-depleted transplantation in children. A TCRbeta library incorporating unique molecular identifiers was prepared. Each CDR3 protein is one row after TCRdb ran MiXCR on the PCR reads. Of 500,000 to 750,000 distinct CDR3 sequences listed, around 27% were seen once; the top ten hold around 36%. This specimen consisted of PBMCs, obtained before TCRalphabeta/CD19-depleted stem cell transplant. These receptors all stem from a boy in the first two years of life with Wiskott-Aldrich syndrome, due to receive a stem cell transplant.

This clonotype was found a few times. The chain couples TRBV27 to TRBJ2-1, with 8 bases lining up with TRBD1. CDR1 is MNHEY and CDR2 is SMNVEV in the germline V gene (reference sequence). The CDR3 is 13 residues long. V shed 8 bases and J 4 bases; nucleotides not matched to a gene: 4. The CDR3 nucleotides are TGTGCCAGCGGACAGGGTCGATACAATGAGCAGTTCTTC. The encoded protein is CASGQGRYNEQFF.

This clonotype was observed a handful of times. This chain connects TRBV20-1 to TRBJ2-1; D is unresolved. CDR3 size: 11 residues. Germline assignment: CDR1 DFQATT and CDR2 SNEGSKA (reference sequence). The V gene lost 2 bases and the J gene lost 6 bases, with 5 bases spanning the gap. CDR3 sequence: CSARWGNEQFF. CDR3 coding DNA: TGCAGTGCTAGATGGGGCAATGAGCAGTTCTTC.

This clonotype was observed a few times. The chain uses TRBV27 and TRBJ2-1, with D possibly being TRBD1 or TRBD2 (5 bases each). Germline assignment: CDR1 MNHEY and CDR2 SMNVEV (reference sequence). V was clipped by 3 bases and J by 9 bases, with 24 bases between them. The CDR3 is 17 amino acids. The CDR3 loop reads CASSFRKQGSKRGEQFF. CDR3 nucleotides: TGTGCCAGCAGTTTCCGAAAGCAGGGTTCTAAGAGGGGTGAGCAGTTCTTC.

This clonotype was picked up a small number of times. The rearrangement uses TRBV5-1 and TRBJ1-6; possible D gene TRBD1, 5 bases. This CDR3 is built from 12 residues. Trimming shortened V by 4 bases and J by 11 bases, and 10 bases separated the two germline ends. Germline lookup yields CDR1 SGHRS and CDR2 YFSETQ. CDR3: CASSLEGPPLHF. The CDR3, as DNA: TGCGCCAGCAGCCTTGAGGGGCCACCCCTCCACTTT. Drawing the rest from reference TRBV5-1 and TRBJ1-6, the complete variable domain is KAGVTQTPRYLIKTRGQQVTLSCSPISGHRSVSWYQQTPGQGLQFLFEYFSETQRNKGNFPGRFSGRQFSNSRSEMNVSTLELGDSALYLCASSLEGPPLHFGNGTRLTVT.

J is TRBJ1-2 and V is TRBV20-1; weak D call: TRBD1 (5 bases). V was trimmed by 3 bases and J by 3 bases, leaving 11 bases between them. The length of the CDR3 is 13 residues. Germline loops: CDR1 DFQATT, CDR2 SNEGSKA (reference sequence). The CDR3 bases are TGCAGTGCTAGGGACACCACCCACTATGGCTACACCTTC. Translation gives CSARDTTHYGYTF.

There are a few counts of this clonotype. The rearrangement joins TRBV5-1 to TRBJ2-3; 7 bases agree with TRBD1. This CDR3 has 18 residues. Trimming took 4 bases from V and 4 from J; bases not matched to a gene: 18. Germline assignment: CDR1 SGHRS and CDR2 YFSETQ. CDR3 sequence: CASSPGDSGPRAPDTQYF. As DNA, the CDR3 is TGCGCCAGCAGCCCAGGGGACAGCGGCCCCAGGGCCCCAGATACGCAGTATTTT.

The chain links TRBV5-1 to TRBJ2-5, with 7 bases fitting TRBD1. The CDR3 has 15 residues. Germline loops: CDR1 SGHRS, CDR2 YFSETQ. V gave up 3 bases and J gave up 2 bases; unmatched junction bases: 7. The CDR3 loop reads CASSSQWGQQETQYF. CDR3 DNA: TGCGCCAGCAGCTCCCAATGGGGACAGCAAGAGACCCAGTACTTC.

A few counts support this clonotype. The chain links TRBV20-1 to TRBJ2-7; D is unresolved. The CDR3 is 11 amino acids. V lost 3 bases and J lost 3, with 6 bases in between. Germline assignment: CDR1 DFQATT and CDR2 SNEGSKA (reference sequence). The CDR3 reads CSASRLYEQYF. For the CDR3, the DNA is TGCAGTGCTAGTCGACTCTACGAGCAGTACTTC.

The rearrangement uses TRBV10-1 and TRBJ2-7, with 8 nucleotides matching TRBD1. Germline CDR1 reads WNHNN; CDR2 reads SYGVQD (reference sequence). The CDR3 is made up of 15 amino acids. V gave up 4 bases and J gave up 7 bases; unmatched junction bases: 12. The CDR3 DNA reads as TGCGCCAGCAGTGGGGGACAGGCTCACCAGGGAGAGCAGTACTTC. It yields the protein CASSGGQAHQGEQYF.

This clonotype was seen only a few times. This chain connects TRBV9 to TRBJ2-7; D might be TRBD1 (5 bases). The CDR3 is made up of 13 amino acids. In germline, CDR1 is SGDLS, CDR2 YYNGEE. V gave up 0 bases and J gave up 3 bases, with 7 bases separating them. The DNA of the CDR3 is TGTGCCAGCAGCGTAGGGGGCTTCTACGAGCAGTACTTC. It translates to CASSVGGFYEQYF.

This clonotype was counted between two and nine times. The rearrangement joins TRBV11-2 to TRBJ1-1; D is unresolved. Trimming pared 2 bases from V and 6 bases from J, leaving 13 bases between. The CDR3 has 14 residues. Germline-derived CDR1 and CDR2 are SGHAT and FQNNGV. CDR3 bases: TGTGCCAGCAGCTTAAAGGGTGCTAGGGCTGAAGCTTTCTTT. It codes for CASSLKGARAEAFF.

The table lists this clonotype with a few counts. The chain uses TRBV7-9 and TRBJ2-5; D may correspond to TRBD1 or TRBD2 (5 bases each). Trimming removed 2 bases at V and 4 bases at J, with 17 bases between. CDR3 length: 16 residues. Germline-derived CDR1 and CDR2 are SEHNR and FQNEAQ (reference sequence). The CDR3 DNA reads TGTGCCAGCAGCTTATCGCGAGGGGCAGTCGGAGAGACCCAGTACTTC. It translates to CASSLSRGAVGETQYF. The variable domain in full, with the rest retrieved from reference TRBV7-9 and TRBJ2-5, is DTGVSQNPRHKITKRGQNVTFRCDPISEHNRLYWYRQTLGQGPEFLTYFQNEAQLEKSRLLSDRFSAERPKGSFSTLEIQRTEQGDSAMYLCASSLSRGAVGETQYFGPGTRLLVL.

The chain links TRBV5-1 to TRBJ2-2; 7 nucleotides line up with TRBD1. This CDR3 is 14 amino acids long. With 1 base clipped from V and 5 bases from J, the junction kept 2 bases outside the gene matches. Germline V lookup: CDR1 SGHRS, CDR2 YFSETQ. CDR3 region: CASSLQGVTGELFF. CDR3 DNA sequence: TGCGCCAGCAGCTTGCAGGGGGTTACCGGGGAGCTGTTTTTT.

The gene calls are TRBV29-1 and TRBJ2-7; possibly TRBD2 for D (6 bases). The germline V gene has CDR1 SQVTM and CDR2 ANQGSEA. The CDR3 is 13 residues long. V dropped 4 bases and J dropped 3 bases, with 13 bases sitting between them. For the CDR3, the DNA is TGCAGCGTTGCCCGGGGGACGAACTACGAGCAGTACTTC. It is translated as CSVARGTNYEQYF.

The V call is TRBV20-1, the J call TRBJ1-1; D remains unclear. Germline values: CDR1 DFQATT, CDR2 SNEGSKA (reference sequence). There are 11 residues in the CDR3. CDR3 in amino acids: CSQRVVGEAFF. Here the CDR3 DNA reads TGCAGCCAACGAGTGGTCGGTGAAGCTTTCTTT.

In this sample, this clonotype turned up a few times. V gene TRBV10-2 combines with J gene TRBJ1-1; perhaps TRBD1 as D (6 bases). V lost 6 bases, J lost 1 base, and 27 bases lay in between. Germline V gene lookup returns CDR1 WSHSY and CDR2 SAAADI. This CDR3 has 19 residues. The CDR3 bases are TGCGCCAGCAGCGAAACATTACCCAAGGACAGTCCAGAGAACACTGAAGCTTTCTTT. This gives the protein CASSETLPKDSPENTEAFF.

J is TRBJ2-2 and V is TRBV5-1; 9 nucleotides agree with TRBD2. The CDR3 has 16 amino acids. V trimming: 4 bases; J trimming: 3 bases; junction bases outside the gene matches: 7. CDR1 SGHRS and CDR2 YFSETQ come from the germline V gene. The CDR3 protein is CASSPIIAGDTGELFF. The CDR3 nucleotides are TGCGCCAGCAGCCCAATTATAGCGGGGGACACCGGGGAGCTGTTTTTT.

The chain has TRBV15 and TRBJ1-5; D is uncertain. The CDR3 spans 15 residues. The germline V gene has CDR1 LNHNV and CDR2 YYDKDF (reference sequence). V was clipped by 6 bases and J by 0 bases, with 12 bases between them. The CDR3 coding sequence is TGTGCCACCAGGGGAGAAAAAAATAGCAATCAGCCCCAGCATTTT. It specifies CATRGEKNSNQPQHF.

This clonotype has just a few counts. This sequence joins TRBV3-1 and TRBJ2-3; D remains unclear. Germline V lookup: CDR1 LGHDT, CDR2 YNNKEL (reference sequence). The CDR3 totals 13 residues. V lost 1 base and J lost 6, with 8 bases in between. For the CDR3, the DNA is TGTGCCAGCAGCCAAGGCCCTTACGATACGCAGTATTTT. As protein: CASSQGPYDTQYF.

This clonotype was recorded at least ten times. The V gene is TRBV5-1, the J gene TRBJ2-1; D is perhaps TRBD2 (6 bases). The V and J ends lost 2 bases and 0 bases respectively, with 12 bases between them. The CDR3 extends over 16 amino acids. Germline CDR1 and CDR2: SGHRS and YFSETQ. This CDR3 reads CASSLGGPSSYNEQFF. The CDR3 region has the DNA TGCGCCAGCAGCTTAGGAGGGCCGAGCTCCTACAATGAGCAGTTCTTC.

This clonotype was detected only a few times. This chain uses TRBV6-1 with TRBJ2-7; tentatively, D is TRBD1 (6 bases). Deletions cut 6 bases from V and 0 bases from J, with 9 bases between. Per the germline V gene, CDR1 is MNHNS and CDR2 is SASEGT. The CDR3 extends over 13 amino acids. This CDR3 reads CASRRDNSYEQYF. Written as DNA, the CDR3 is TGTGCCAGCAGGAGGGACAACTCCTACGAGCAGTACTTC.

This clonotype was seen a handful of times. The CDR3 loop reads CASSVGMMGREFYEQFF. DNA of the CDR3: TGTGCCAGCAGCGTAGGAATGATGGGGCGGGAGTTCTATGAGCAGTTCTTC. The chain links TRBV9 to TRBJ2-1, with 7 bases fitting TRBD2. Trimming at V came to 0 bases and at J to 8 bases, leaving 14 bases not matched to a gene. Germline values: CDR1 SGDLS, CDR2 YYNGEE. CDR3 size: 17 residues.

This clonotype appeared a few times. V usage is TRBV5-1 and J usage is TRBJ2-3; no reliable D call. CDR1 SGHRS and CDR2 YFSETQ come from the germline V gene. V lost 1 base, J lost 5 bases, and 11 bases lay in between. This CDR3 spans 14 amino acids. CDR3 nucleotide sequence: TGCGCCAGCAGCTTGAGAGCAGCTCAAGATACGCAGTATTTT. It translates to CASSLRAAQDTQYF.

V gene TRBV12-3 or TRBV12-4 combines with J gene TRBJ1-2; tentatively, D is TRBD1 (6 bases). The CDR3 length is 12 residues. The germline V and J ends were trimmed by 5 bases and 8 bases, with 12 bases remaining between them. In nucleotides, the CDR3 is TGTGCCAGCAGTCCTGGGGGCTGGGGCTACACCTTC. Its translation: CASSPGGWGYTF.

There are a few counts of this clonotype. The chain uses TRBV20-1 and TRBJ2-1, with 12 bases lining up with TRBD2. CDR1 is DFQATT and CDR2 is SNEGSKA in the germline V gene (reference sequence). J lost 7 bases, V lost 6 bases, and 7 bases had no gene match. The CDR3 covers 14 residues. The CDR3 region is CSAPTSGSRNEQFF. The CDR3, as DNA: TGCAGTGCACCGACTAGCGGGAGTCGAAATGAGCAGTTCTTC.

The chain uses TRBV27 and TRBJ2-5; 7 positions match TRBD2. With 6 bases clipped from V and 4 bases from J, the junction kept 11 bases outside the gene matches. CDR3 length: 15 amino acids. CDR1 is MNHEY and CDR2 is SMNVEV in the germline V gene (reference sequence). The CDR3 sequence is CASRRDWGRAETQYF. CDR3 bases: TGTGCCAGCAGGAGGGACTGGGGGAGGGCAGAGACCCAGTACTTC.

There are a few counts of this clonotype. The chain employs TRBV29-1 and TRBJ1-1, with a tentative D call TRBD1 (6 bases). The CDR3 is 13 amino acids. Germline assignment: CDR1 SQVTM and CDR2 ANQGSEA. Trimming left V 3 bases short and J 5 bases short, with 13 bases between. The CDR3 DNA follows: TGCAGCGTTGAGGAACAGGGTGGTACTGAAGCTTTCTTT. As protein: CSVEEQGGTEAFF.

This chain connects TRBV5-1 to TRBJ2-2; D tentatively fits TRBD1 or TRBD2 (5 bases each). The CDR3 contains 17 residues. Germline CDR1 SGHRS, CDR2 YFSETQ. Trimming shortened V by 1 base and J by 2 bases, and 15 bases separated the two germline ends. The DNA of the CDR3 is TGCGCCAGCAGCTTGTCGCGGGCAGGGAGAAACACCGGGGAGCTGTTTTTT. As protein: CASSLSRAGRNTGELFF. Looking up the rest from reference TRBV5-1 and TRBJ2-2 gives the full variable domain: KAGVTQTPRYLIKTRGQQVTLSCSPISGHRSVSWYQQTPGQGLQFLFEYFSETQRNKGNFPGRFSGRQFSNSRSEMNVSTLELGDSALYLCASSLSRAGRNTGELFFGEGSRLTVL.

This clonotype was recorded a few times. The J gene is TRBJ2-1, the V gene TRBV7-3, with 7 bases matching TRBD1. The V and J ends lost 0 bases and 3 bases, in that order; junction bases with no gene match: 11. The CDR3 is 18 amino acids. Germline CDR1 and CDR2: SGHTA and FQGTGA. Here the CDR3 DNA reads TGTGCCAGCAGCTTAACGTTAACACAGGGGCCCCACTACAATGAGCAGTTCTTC. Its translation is CASSLTLTQGPHYNEQFF.

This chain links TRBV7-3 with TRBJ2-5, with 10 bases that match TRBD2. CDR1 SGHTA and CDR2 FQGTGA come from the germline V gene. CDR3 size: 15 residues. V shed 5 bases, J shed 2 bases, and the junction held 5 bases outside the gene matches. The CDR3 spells CASSAGTSVQETQYF. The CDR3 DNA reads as TGTGCCAGCAGCGCCGGGACTAGCGTTCAAGAGACCCAGTACTTC.